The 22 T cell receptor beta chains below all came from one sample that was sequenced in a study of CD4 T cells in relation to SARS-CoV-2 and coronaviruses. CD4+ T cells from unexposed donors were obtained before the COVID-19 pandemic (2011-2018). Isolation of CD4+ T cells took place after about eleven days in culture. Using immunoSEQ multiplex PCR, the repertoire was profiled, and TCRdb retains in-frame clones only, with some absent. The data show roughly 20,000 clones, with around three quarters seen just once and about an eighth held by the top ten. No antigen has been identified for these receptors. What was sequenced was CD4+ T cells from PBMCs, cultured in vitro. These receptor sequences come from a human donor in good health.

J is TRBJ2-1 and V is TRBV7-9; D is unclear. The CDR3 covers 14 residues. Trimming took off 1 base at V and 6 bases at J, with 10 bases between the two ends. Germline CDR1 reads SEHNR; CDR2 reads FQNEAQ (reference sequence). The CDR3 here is CASSLGLEGNEQFF. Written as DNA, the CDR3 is TGTGCCAGCAGCTTAGGACTGGAAGGCAATGAGCAGTTCTTC.

Written as DNA, the CDR3 is TGTGCCAGCAGCTTAGCGACGTCGGAGCAGTTCTTC. It yields the protein CASSLATSEQFF. The chain links TRBV11-1 to TRBJ2-1, with D unclear. The CDR3 has 12 amino acids. CDR1 is SGHAT and CDR2 is FQDESV in the germline V gene (reference sequence). Trimming pared 0 bases from V and 10 bases from J, leaving 7 bases between. Variable domain in full (rest from reference TRBV11-1 and TRBJ2-1): EAEVAQSPRYKITEKSQAVAFWCDPISGHATLYWYRQILGQGPELLVQFQDESVVDDSQLPKDRFSAERLKGVDSTLKIQPAELGDSAMYLCASSLATSEQFFGPGTRLTVL.

The CDR3, as DNA: TGCGCCAGCAGCTTGAAAGGCTCTGGGGCCAACGTCCTGACTTTC. Amino acid sequence: CASSLKGSGANVLTF. This sequence joins TRBV5-1 and TRBJ2-6; no clear D gene. The CDR3 loop spans 15 amino acids. V was clipped by 1 base and J by 0 bases, with 5 bases between them. CDR1 SGHRS and CDR2 YFSETQ come from the germline V gene. The whole variable domain, filled in from reference TRBV5-1 and TRBJ2-6, reads KAGVTQTPRYLIKTRGQQVTLSCSPISGHRSVSWYQQTPGQGLQFLFEYFSETQRNKGNFPGRFSGRQFSNSRSEMNVSTLELGDSALYLCASSLKGSGANVLTFGAGSRLTVL.

The CDR3 loop reads CASSLGQSNQPQHF. The CDR3 nucleotides read TGTGCCAGCTCACTGGGACAGAGCAATCAGCCCCAGCATTTT. V is TRBV18 and J is TRBJ1-5; 7 bases agree with TRBD1. This CDR3 spans 14 amino acids. The trim removed 4 bases at V and 1 base at J, leaving 1 base unmatched. CDR1 is KGHSH, CDR2 LQKENI, per germline.

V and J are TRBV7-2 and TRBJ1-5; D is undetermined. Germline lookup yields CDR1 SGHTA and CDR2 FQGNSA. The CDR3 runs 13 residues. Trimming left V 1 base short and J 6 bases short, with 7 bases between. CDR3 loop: CASSLEHGQPQHF. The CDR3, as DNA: TGTGCCAGCAGCTTAGAGCACGGTCAGCCCCAGCATTTT.

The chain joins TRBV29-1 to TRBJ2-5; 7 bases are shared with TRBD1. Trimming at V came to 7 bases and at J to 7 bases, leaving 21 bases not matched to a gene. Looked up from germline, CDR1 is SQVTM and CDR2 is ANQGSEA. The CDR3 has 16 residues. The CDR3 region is CSGTPNGGTGEGTQYF. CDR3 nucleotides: TGCAGCGGCACTCCTAACGGAGGCACAGGGGAAGGGACCCAGTACTTC. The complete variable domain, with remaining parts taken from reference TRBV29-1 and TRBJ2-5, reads SAVISQKPSRDICQRGTSLTIQCQVDSQVTMMFWYRQQPGQSLTLIATANQGSEATYESGFVIDKFPISRPNLTFSTLTVSNMSPEDSSIYLCSGTPNGGTGEGTQYFGPGTRLLVL.

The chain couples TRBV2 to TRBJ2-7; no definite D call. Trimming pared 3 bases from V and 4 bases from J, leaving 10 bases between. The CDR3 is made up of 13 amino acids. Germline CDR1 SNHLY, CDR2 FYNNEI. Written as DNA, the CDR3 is TGTGCCAGCAGTGAGCGGTGGGTATACGAGCAGTACTTC. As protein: CASSERWVYEQYF.

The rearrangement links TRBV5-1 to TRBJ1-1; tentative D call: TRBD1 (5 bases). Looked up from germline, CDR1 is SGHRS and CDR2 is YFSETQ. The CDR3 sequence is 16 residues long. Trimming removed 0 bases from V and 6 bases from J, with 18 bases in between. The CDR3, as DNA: TGCGCCAGCAGCTTGGAAATAGCCTTCGGGGGTCCTGAAGCTTTCTTT. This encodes CASSLEIAFGGPEAFF.

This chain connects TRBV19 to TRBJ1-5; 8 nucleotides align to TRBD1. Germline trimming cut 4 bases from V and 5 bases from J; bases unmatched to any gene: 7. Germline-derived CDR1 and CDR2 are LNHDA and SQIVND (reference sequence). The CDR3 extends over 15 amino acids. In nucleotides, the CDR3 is TGTGCCAGTAGTACAGGACAGGGTGGGCATCAGCCCCAGCATTTT. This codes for CASSTGQGGHQPQHF.

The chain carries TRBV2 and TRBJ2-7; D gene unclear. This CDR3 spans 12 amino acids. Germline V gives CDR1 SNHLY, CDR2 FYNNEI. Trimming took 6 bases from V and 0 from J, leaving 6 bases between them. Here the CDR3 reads CASRGLSYEQYF. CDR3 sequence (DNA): TGTGCCAGCAGGGGCCTCTCCTACGAGCAGTACTTC.

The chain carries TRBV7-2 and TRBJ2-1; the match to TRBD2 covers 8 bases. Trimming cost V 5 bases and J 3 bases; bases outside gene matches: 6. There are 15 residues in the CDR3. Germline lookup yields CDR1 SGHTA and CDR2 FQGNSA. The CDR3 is CASSTQAGVYNEQFF. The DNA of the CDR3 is TGTGCCAGCAGCACTCAAGCGGGAGTCTACAATGAGCAGTTCTTC.

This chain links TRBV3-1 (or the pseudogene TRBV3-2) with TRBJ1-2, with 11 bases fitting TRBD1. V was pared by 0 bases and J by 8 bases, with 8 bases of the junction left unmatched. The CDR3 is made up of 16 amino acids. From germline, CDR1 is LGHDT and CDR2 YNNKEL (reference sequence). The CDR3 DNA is TGTGCCAGCAGCCAAGACTCTTCCGGGACAGGGGGAGGCTACACCTTC. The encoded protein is CASSQDSSGTGGGYTF.

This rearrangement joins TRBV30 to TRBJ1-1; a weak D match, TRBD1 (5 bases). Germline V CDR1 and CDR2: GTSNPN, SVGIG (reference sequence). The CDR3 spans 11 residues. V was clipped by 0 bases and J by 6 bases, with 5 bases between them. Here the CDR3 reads CAWSVQAEAFF. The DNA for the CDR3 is TGTGCCTGGAGTGTACAGGCTGAAGCTTTCTTT.

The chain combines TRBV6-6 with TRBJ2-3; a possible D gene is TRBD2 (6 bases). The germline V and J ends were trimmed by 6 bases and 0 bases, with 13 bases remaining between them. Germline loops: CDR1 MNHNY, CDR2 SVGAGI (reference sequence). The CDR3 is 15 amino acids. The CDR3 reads CASRILAQSTDTQYF. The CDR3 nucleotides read TGTGCCAGCAGGATACTAGCACAAAGCACAGATACGCAGTATTTT.

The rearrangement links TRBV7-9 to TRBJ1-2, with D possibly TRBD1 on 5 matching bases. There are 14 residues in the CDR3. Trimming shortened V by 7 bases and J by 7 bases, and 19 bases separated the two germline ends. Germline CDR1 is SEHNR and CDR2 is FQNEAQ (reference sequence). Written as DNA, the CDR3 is TGTGCCAGCAAACAAGGGTCCGGGGGAGGTGGCTACACCTTC. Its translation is CASKQGSGGGGYTF.

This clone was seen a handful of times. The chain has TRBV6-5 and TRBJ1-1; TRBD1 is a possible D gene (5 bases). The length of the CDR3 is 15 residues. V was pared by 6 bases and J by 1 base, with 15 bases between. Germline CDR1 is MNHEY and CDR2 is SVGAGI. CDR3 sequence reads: CASSRAGARNTEAFF. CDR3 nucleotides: TGTGCCAGCAGCCGTGCCGGGGCCAGGAACACTGAAGCTTTCTTT.

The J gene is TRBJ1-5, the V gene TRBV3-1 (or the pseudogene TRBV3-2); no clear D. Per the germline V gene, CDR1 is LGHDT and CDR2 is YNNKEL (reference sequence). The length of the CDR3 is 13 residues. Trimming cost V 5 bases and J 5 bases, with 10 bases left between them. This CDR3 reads CASSVTGDQPQHF. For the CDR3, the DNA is TGTGCCAGCAGCGTAACCGGTGATCAGCCCCAGCATTTT.

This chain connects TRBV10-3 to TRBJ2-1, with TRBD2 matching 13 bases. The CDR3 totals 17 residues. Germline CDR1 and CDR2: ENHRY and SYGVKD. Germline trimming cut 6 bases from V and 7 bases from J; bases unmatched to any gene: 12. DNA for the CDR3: TGTGCCATCAGGGCCTCTCATACTAGCGGGGGGGGTAATGAGCAGTTCTTC. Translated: CAIRASHTSGGGNEQFF.

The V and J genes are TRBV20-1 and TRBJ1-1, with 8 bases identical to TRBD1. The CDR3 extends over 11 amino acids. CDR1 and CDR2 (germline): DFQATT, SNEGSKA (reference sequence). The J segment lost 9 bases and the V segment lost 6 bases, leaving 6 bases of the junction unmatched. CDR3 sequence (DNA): TGCAGTGCGATAGGACAGGGACAAGCTTTCTTT. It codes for CSAIGQGQAFF.

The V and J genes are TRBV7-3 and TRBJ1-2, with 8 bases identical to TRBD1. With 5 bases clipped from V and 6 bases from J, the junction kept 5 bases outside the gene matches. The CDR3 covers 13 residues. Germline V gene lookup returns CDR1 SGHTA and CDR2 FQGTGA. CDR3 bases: TGTGCCAGCAGCACCGGGACAGGTGATGGCTACACCTTC. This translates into CASSTGTGDGYTF.

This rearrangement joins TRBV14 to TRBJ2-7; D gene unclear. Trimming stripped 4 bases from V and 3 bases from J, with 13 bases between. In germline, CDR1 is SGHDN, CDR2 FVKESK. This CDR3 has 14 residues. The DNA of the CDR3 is TGTGCCAGCAGCCCCGTGAGCCGCAGCTACGAGCAGTACTTC. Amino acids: CASSPVSRSYEQYF.

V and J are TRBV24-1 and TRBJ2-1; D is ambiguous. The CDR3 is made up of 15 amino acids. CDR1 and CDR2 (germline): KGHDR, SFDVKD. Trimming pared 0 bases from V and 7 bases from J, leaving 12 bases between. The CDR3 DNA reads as TGTGCCACCAGTGATTTGAGCCCCGGGTTGAATGAGCAGTTCTTC. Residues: CATSDLSPGLNEQFF.